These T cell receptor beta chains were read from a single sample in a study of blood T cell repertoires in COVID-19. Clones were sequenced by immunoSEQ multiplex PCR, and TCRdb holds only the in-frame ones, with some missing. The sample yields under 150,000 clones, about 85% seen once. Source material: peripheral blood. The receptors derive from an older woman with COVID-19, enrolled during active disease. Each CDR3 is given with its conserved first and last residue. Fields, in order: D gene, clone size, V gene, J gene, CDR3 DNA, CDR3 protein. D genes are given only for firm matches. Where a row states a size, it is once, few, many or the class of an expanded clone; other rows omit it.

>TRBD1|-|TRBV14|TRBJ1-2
TGTGCCAGCAGCCAAGATCCCAGGACAGGTTCCCTCTATGGCTACACCTTC
CASSQDPRTGSLYGYTF
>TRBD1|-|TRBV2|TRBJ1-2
TGTGCCAGCAGTGCGTCGGGACAGGGGGCTCACGGCTACACCTTC
CASSASGQGAHGYTF
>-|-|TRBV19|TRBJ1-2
TGTGCCAGTACAAGGAGGGCCGCTGGCTACACCTTC
CASTRRAAGYTF
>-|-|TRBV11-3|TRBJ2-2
TGTGCCAGCAGCGTGGGAGGGGGAGACACCGGGGAGCTGTTTTTT
CASSVGGGDTGELFF
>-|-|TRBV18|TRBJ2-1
TGTGCCAGCCTCCCTCGAGGCAGGGGAGATTACAATGAGCAGTTCTTC
CASLPRGRGDYNEQFF
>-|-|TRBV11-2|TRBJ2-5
TGTGCCAGCAGCTTACGAGGCCAGGGCCAAGAGACCCAGTACTTC
CASSLRGQGQETQYF
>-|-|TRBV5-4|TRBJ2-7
TGTGCCAGCAGCTTGGGTGGGCAGACGTCCTACGAGCAGTACTTC
CASSLGGQTSYEQYF
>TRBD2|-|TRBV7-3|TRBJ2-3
TGTGCCAGCAGCGCCAATGGTCCTAGCGGGGGGATCACAGATACGCAGTATTTT
CASSANGPSGGITDTQYF
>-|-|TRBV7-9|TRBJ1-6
TGTGCCAGCAGCTTAACGGGGTCGAGTAATTCACCCCTCCACTTT
CASSLTGSSNSPLHF
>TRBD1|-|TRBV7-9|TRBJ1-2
TGTGCCAGCAGCTCGGACAGGGGGAATGGCTACACCTTC
CASSSDRGNGYTF
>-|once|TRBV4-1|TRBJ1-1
TGCGCCAGCAGCCCAAATCAGGGAAACACTGAAGCTTTCTTT
CASSPNQGNTEAFF
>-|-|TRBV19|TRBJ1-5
TGTGCCAGCTCCCTACGAGAGGTTGGTAGCAATCAGCCCCAGCATTTT
CASSLREVGSNQPQHF
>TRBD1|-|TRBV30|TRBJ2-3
TGTGCCTGGAGTGACAGGGGGAGCACAGATACGCAGTATTTT
CAWSDRGSTDTQYF
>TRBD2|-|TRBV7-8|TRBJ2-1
TGTGCCAGCAGCTTAGCGGCGACTAGCGGGGGAGATGAGCAGTTCTTC
CASSLAATSGGDEQFF
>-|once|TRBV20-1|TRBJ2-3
TGCAGTGCCCAATTTTTGGATACGCAGTATTTT
CSAQFLDTQYF
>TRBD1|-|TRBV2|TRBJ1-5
TGTGCCAGCATGCACAGGGGAATTCAGCCCCAGCATTTT
CASMHRGIQPQHF
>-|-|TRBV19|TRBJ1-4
TGTGCCAGTAGTGCTACAGTGATCACTAATGAAAAACTGTTTTTT
CASSATVITNEKLFF
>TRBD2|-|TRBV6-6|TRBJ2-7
TGTGCCAGCAGTCCTCGGACTAGCGTTTACGAGCAGTACTTC
CASSPRTSVYEQYF
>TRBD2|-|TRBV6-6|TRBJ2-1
TGTGCCAGCAGGCTCCGAGCGGGGGACTACAATGAGCAGTTCTTC
CASRLRAGDYNEQFF
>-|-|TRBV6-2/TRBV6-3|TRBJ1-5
TGTGCCAGCAGTTTGTCCCTCTTAAATCAGCCCCAGCATTTT
CASSLSLLNQPQHF
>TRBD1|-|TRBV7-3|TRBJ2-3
TGTGCCAGCAGCCCCGGGACAGGGACCACAGATACGCAGTATTTT
CASSPGTGTTDTQYF
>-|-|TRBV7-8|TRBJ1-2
TGTGCCAGCAGCTTAAGCTGGGGGCCAACGAGTGGCTACACCTTC
CASSLSWGPTSGYTF